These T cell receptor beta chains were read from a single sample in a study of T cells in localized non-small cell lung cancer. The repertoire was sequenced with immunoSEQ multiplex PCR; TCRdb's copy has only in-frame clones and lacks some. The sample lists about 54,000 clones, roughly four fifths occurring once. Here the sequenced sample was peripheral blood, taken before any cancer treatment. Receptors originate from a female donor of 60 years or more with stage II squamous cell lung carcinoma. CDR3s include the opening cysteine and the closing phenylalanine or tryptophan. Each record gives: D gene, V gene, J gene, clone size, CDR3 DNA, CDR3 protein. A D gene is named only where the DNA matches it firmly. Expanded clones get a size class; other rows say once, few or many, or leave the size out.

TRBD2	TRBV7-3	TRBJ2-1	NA	TGTGCCAGCAGCCCTAGCGGGGGCACCATGGGAGGGGAGCAGTTCTTC	CASSPSGGTMGGEQFF
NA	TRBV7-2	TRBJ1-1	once	TGTGCCAGCAGCTCGACAGGGAACACTGAAGCTTTCTTT	CASSSTGNTEAFF
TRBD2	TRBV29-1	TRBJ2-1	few	TGCAGCGGTTCGAGCGGGGGGGTATACAATGAGCAGTTCTTC	CSGSSGGVYNEQFF
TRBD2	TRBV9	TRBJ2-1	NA	TGTGCCAGCAGCGTTACTAGCGGGGGGGACAATGAGCAGTTCTTC	CASSVTSGGDNEQFF
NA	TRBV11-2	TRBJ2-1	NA	TGTGCCAGCAGCTCCTTACAGGGATACAATGAGCAGTTCTTC	CASSSLQGYNEQFF
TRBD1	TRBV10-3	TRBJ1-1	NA	TGTGCCACCGAAAAGACAGGGGGGAACACTGAAGCTTTCTTT	CATEKTGGNTEAFF
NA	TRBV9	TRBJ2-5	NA	TGTGCCAGCAGCGTCCAGGGACGGGAGACCCAGTACTTC	CASSVQGRETQYF
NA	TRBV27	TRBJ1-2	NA	TGTGCCAGCAGTTCGGGGGCTTACGCTAACTATGGCTACACCTTC	CASSSGAYANYGYTF
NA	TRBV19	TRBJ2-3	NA	TGTGCCAGTAGTATAGGCGGGTCCCCCACAGATACGCAGTATTTT	CASSIGGSPTDTQYF
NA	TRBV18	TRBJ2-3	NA	TGTGCCAGCAGGGACGGGAGCACAGATACGCAGTATTTT	CASRDGSTDTQYF
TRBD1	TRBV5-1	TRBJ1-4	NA	TGCGCCAGCAGCCGGGACAGACTTCAGGCAACTAATGAAAAACTGTTTTTT	CASSRDRLQATNEKLFF
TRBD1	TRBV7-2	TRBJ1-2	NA	TGTGCCAGCAGCCGACAGGGGGATAACTATGGCTACACCTTC	CASSRQGDNYGYTF
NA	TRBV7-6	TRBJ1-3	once	TGTGCCAGCAGCTTAGGGCCACGGACAAGCGGAAACACCATATATTTT	CASSLGPRTSGNTIYF
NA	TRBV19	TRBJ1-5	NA	TGTGCCAGTTCCGGGCTTACCAATCAGCCCCAGCATTTT	CASSGLTNQPQHF
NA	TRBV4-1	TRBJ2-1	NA	TGCGCCAGCAGCCAAGTAGATATGGGGTTCTCCTACAATGAGCAGTTCTTC	CASSQVDMGFSYNEQFF
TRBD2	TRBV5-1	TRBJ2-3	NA	TGCGCCAGCAGCTTAGGCGGGGGGGCAGATACGCAGTATTTT	CASSLGGGADTQYF
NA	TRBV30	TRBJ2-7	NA	TGTGCCTGGAGCACCCTGCGGGTTTCCTACGAGCAGTACTTC	CAWSTLRVSYEQYF
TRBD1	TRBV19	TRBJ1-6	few	TGTGCCAGTAGTTCGGGACAGGAGAATTCACCCCTCCACTTT	CASSSGQENSPLHF
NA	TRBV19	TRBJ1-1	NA	TGTGCCAGTAGTGATCACAGGGACCTGAACACTGAAGCTTTCTTT	CASSDHRDLNTEAFF
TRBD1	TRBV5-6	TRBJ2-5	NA	TGTGCCAGCAGCCCTACCGGACAGGGGAGGGAGACCCAGTACTTC	CASSPTGQGRETQYF
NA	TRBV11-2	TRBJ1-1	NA	TGTGCCAGCAGCTTAGGGGACGGATTCTACACTGAAGCTTTCTTT	CASSLGDGFYTEAFF
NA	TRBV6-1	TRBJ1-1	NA	TGTGCCAGCAGTGCCAGGAACCCGAACACTGAAGCTTTCTTT	CASSARNPNTEAFF
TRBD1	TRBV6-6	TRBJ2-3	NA	TGTGCCAGCAGTTACCGGGACAGGGACACAGATACGCAGTATTTT	CASSYRDRDTDTQYF
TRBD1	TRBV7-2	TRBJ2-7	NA	TGTGCCAGCAGTTATTCAACGGGACAGAACTCCTACGAGCAGTACTTC	CASSYSTGQNSYEQYF
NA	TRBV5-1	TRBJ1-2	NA	TGCGCCAGCAGCTTGGCGGCTGGAGTCGACTACACCTTC	CASSLAAGVDYTF
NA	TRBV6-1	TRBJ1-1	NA	TGTGCCAGCAGCAGGGAGGGGACTGAAGCTTTCTTT	CASSREGTEAFF
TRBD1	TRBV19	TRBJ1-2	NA	TGTGCCAGTAGTTTCGGACAGGGGGCATACGGCTACACCTTC	CASSFGQGAYGYTF
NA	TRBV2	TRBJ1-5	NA	TGTGCCAGCGGCCTAAATGGAGGGAATCAGCCCCAGCATTTT	CASGLNGGNQPQHF
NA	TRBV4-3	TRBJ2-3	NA	TGCGCCAGCAGCCAAGCGCAAGGCACAGATACGCAGTATTTT	CASSQAQGTDTQYF
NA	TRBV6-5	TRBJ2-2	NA	TGTGCCAGCAGTCAAGGCATCGCGAACACCGGGGAGCTGTTTTTT	CASSQGIANTGELFF
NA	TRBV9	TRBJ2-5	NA	TGTGCCAGCAGCGTAGGGGGCATCCATAACCAAGAGACCCAGTACTTC	CASSVGGIHNQETQYF
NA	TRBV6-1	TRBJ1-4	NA	TGTGCCAGCAGTGAAGGGGGGAGTGGCGAAAAACTGTTTTTT	CASSEGGSGEKLFF